Listed below are T cell receptor beta chains from one sample, sequenced in a study of technical replicates of blood from a few donors. Generated by immunoSEQ multiplex PCR, the TCRdb table keeps only in-frame clones and is missing some. The sample records approximately 75,000 clones, roughly 89% being singletons. Sample: T cells isolated from PBMCs. Receptor source: a human donor in good health. Each CDR3 is given with its conserved first and last residue. Fields, in order: CDR3 protein, CDR3 DNA, J gene, D gene, clone size, V gene. A D gene is named only where the DNA matches it firmly. The size entry is marked missing in some rows and otherwise reads once, few, many or a size class.

cdr3_aa: CASSVGGQGDGEQYF
cdr3_nt: TGTGCCAGCAGCGTAGGAGGACAGGGTGATGGCGAGCAGTACTTC
j_call: TRBJ2-7
d_call: TRBD1
clone_size: -
v_call: TRBV9

cdr3_aa: CASLLAYEQYF
cdr3_nt: TGTGCCAGCCTACTAGCTTACGAGCAGTACTTC
j_call: TRBJ2-7
d_call: -
clone_size: few
v_call: TRBV2

cdr3_aa: CASSSASYGQGAASEQFF
cdr3_nt: TGTGCCAGCAGCTCCGCATCGTACGGACAGGGGGCCGCTAGTGAGCAGTTCTTC
j_call: TRBJ2-1
d_call: TRBD1
clone_size: -
v_call: TRBV7-9

cdr3_aa: CASSFRDSYTGELFF
cdr3_nt: TGTGCCAGCAGCTTCCGGGACTCCTACACCGGGGAGCTGTTTTTT
j_call: TRBJ2-2
d_call: -
clone_size: once
v_call: TRBV11-3

cdr3_aa: CASSSPREGSSYNEQFF
cdr3_nt: TGTGCCAGCAGTTCCCCTAGGGAGGGAAGCTCCTACAATGAGCAGTTCTTC
j_call: TRBJ2-1
d_call: TRBD2
clone_size: -
v_call: TRBV28

cdr3_aa: CASTWDSSYEQYF
cdr3_nt: TGTGCCAGCACTTGGGACAGCTCCTACGAGCAGTACTTC
j_call: TRBJ2-7
d_call: TRBD1
clone_size: few
v_call: TRBV6-1

cdr3_aa: CASSFRTRLNQPQHF
cdr3_nt: TGTGCCAGCAGCTTTAGGACAAGACTCAATCAGCCCCAGCATTTT
j_call: TRBJ1-5
d_call: -
clone_size: -
v_call: TRBV7-9

cdr3_aa: CASSRTDYYGYTF
cdr3_nt: TGTGCCAGCAGCCGTACAGATTACTATGGCTACACCTTC
j_call: TRBJ1-2
d_call: -
clone_size: -
v_call: TRBV5-4

cdr3_aa: CASSAPRTGGAGELFF
cdr3_nt: TGTGCCAGCAGCGCTCCCAGGACAGGGGGTGCCGGGGAGCTGTTTTTT
j_call: TRBJ2-2
d_call: TRBD1
clone_size: once
v_call: TRBV9

cdr3_aa: CASSPRAVYGYTF
cdr3_nt: TGTGCCAGCAGCCCAAGAGCCGTCTATGGCTACACCTTC
j_call: TRBJ1-2
d_call: -
clone_size: -
v_call: TRBV27

cdr3_aa: CASRTGQGRGEKLFF
cdr3_nt: TGTGCCAGCAGGACGGGACAGGGACGGGGTGAAAAACTGTTTTTT
j_call: TRBJ1-4
d_call: TRBD1
clone_size: -
v_call: TRBV6-5

cdr3_aa: CASSELRQGVGTGELFF
cdr3_nt: TGCGCCAGCAGTGAGTTGAGACAGGGGGTTGGCACCGGGGAGCTGTTTTTT
j_call: TRBJ2-2
d_call: TRBD1
clone_size: -
v_call: TRBV10-1

cdr3_aa: CASSSLGSGTEAFF
cdr3_nt: TGTGCCAGCAGCTCCCTGGGGAGTGGGACTGAAGCTTTCTTT
j_call: TRBJ1-1
d_call: -
clone_size: -
v_call: TRBV5-4

cdr3_aa: CASSYAAGQRYGYTF
cdr3_nt: TGTGCCAGCAGTTACGCTGCGGGACAGAGATATGGCTACACCTTC
j_call: TRBJ1-2
d_call: TRBD1
clone_size: -
v_call: TRBV6-5

cdr3_aa: CASGSPSRGNTEAFF
cdr3_nt: TGTGCTAGTGGCTCCCCTTCGCGAGGGAACACTGAAGCTTTCTTT
j_call: TRBJ1-1
d_call: -
clone_size: -
v_call: TRBV12-5

cdr3_aa: CASSKLNTGELFF
cdr3_nt: TGTGCCAGCAGCAAGCTGAACACCGGGGAGCTGTTTTTT
j_call: TRBJ2-2
d_call: -
clone_size: -
v_call: TRBV7-2

cdr3_aa: CASSLGKTGGNHEQYF
cdr3_nt: TGTGCCAGCAGCCTGGGAAAGACAGGGGGTAATCACGAGCAGTACTTC
j_call: TRBJ2-7
d_call: TRBD1
clone_size: -
v_call: TRBV5-4

cdr3_aa: CASRPGTEGRHQPQHF
cdr3_nt: TGTGCCAGCAGGCCCGGGACAGAGGGTCGCCATCAGCCCCAGCATTTT
j_call: TRBJ1-5
d_call: TRBD1
clone_size: once
v_call: TRBV27

cdr3_aa: CASSQGQGDSNQPQHF
cdr3_nt: TGCGCCAGCAGCCAAGGACAGGGCGATAGCAATCAGCCCCAGCATTTT
j_call: TRBJ1-5
d_call: TRBD1
clone_size: -
v_call: TRBV4-1

cdr3_aa: CASRGGDTQYF
cdr3_nt: TGCGCCAGCAGGGGGGGGGATACGCAGTATTTT
j_call: TRBJ2-3
d_call: TRBD2
clone_size: once
v_call: TRBV10-2

cdr3_aa: CASSQGLAATGELFF
cdr3_nt: TGCGCCAGCAGCCAGGGACTAGCGGCCACCGGGGAGCTGTTTTTT
j_call: TRBJ2-2
d_call: TRBD2
clone_size: -
v_call: TRBV5-1

cdr3_aa: CASSYSGTWNTEAFF
cdr3_nt: TGTGCCAGCAGTTACTCCGGGACATGGAACACTGAAGCTTTCTTT
j_call: TRBJ1-1
d_call: -
clone_size: -
v_call: TRBV6-5

cdr3_aa: CASSWSGQGGYGYTF
cdr3_nt: TGTGCCAGCAGTTGGTCGGGACAGGGAGGCTATGGCTACACCTTC
j_call: TRBJ1-2
d_call: TRBD1
clone_size: -
v_call: TRBV27

cdr3_aa: CASSQIDRHYGYTF
cdr3_nt: TGTGCCAGCTCACAAATCGACAGACACTATGGCTACACCTTC
j_call: TRBJ1-2
d_call: -
clone_size: -
v_call: TRBV18

cdr3_aa: CSVPILDRNTEAFF
cdr3_nt: TGCAGCGTCCCTATTTTAGACAGGAACACTGAAGCTTTCTTT
j_call: TRBJ1-1
d_call: -
clone_size: -
v_call: TRBV29-1

cdr3_aa: CALSRGLNTEAFF
cdr3_nt: TGTGCCTTATCCAGGGGGCTGAACACTGAAGCTTTCTTT
j_call: TRBJ1-1
d_call: TRBD1
clone_size: -
v_call: TRBV30

cdr3_aa: CASSLPQGESSYNEQFF
cdr3_nt: TGTGCCAGCAGCTTACCCCAGGGTGAAAGCTCCTACAATGAGCAGTTCTTC
j_call: TRBJ2-1
d_call: -
clone_size: -
v_call: TRBV7-9

cdr3_aa: CSVRQGPSYQETQYF
cdr3_nt: TGCAGCGTCCGACAGGGACCCTCGTACCAAGAGACCCAGTACTTC
j_call: TRBJ2-5
d_call: TRBD1
clone_size: -
v_call: TRBV29-1

cdr3_aa: CASSFGTGNEKLFF
cdr3_nt: TGTGCCAGCAGCTTTGGGACAGGGAATGAAAAACTGTTTTTT
j_call: TRBJ1-4
d_call: TRBD1
clone_size: -
v_call: TRBV5-6

cdr3_aa: CASSQGAVRLAVPGYTF
cdr3_nt: TGTGCCAGCAGCCAGGGGGCGGTGAGGTTGGCGGTTCCCGGCTACACCTTC
j_call: TRBJ1-2
d_call: TRBD1
clone_size: -
v_call: TRBV5-4

cdr3_aa: CAWRTGATNEKLFF
cdr3_nt: TGTGCCTGGAGGACAGGGGCAACTAATGAAAAACTGTTTTTT
j_call: TRBJ1-4
d_call: TRBD1
clone_size: -
v_call: TRBV30

cdr3_aa: CASSQVSGLAGYEQYF
cdr3_nt: TGCGCCAGCAGCCAAGTATCCGGACTAGCGGGGTACGAGCAGTACTTC
j_call: TRBJ2-7
d_call: TRBD2
clone_size: -
v_call: TRBV4-1

cdr3_aa: CAWSHRTNQPQHF
cdr3_nt: TGTGCCTGGAGCCACAGGACCAATCAGCCCCAGCATTTT
j_call: TRBJ1-5
d_call: -
clone_size: -
v_call: TRBV30

cdr3_aa: CAWSVRREADTQYF
cdr3_nt: TGTGCCTGGAGTGTACGCAGGGAGGCAGATACGCAGTATTTT
j_call: TRBJ2-3
d_call: -
clone_size: -
v_call: TRBV30

cdr3_aa: CASSLEVGTSGRYEQYF
cdr3_nt: TGCGCCAGCAGCTTGGAGGTGGGAACTAGCGGGAGGTACGAGCAGTACTTC
j_call: TRBJ2-7
d_call: TRBD2
clone_size: -
v_call: TRBV5-1

cdr3_aa: CASSSGQEGSGANVLTF
cdr3_nt: TGTGCCAGCAGCTCGGGACAGGAAGGCTCTGGGGCCAACGTCCTGACTTTC
j_call: TRBJ2-6
d_call: TRBD1
clone_size: -
v_call: TRBV5-6

cdr3_aa: CASSYSLQANTEAFF
cdr3_nt: TGTGCCAGCAGTTACTCGTTACAGGCGAACACTGAAGCTTTCTTT
j_call: TRBJ1-1
d_call: -
clone_size: -
v_call: TRBV6-5

cdr3_aa: CASSLASSRTGDTEQFF
cdr3_nt: TGTGCCAGCAGCTTGGCCTCTTCCAGGACAGGGGACACTGAGCAGTTCTTC
j_call: TRBJ2-1
d_call: TRBD1
clone_size: -
v_call: TRBV5-6

cdr3_aa: CASSRTGSNEKLFF
cdr3_nt: TGTGCCAGCAGTCGGACAGGGTCTAATGAAAAACTGTTTTTT
j_call: TRBJ1-4
d_call: TRBD1
clone_size: few
v_call: TRBV6-1

cdr3_aa: CASSFEPNQRAKNIQYF
cdr3_nt: TGCGCCAGCAGCTTTGAACCTAATCAACGGGCCAAAAACATTCAGTACTTC
j_call: TRBJ2-4
d_call: -
clone_size: -
v_call: TRBV5-1

cdr3_aa: CASSLSNLYEQYF
cdr3_nt: TGTGCCAGCAGTTTATCTAATCTCTACGAGCAGTACTTC
j_call: TRBJ2-7
d_call: -
clone_size: once
v_call: TRBV27

cdr3_aa: CASSLAQGGEQYF
cdr3_nt: TGTGCCAGCAGCTTAGCCCAGGGCGGCGAGCAGTACTTC
j_call: TRBJ2-7
d_call: -
clone_size: -
v_call: TRBV7-8

cdr3_aa: CAWQIDRNTEAFF
cdr3_nt: TGTGCCTGGCAAATTGACAGGAACACTGAAGCTTTCTTT
j_call: TRBJ1-1
d_call: -
clone_size: few
v_call: TRBV30

cdr3_aa: CASSSTGGITEAFF
cdr3_nt: TGTGCCAGCAGCTCAACAGGGGGCATCACTGAAGCTTTCTTT
j_call: TRBJ1-1
d_call: TRBD1
clone_size: -
v_call: TRBV7-3

cdr3_aa: CASSLTSGISKYF
cdr3_nt: TGTGCTAGCAGCTTAACTAGCGGGATCTCCAAGTACTTC
j_call: TRBJ2-5
d_call: TRBD2
clone_size: -
v_call: TRBV7-7

cdr3_aa: CASSVDSGTYNEQFF
cdr3_nt: TGTGCCAGCAGTGTGGATAGCGGGACTTACAATGAGCAGTTCTTC
j_call: TRBJ2-1
d_call: TRBD2
clone_size: -
v_call: TRBV2

cdr3_aa: CASSFSATSTDTQYF
cdr3_nt: TGTGCCAGCAGCTTTAGCGCGACTAGCACAGATACGCAGTATTTT
j_call: TRBJ2-3
d_call: -
clone_size: -
v_call: TRBV6-5

cdr3_aa: CSAPTSESSYNEQFF
cdr3_nt: TGCAGCGCTCCGACTAGCGAGAGCTCCTACAATGAGCAGTTCTTC
j_call: TRBJ2-1
d_call: TRBD2
clone_size: -
v_call: TRBV29-1

cdr3_aa: CASSQLPGGLGQKAFF
cdr3_nt: TGTGCCAGCAGCCAACTCCCTGGGGGGTTGGGCCAGAAAGCTTTCTTT
j_call: TRBJ1-1
d_call: -
clone_size: -
v_call: TRBV4-2

cdr3_aa: CASRGRGSTEAFF
cdr3_nt: TGCGCCAGCAGGGGGAGGGGGAGCACTGAAGCTTTCTTT
j_call: TRBJ1-1
d_call: -
clone_size: -
v_call: TRBV4-3

cdr3_aa: CASSIDPTYEQYF
cdr3_nt: TGTGCCAGTAGTATAGACCCAACCTACGAGCAGTACTTC
j_call: TRBJ2-7
d_call: -
clone_size: -
v_call: TRBV19

cdr3_aa: CASSPSNDRVNEKLFF
cdr3_nt: TGTGCCAGTAGTCCCTCAAATGACAGGGTGAATGAAAAACTGTTTTTT
j_call: TRBJ1-4
d_call: TRBD1
clone_size: -
v_call: TRBV19